The 21 T cell receptor beta chains given below trace back to one sample, sequenced in a study of neurological immune-mediated disorders. MiXCR, applied by TCRdb to the 5' RACE reads, yields one record per CDR3 protein. There are over 25,000 distinct CDR3 sequences in the sample; about 1.4% occur only once, and around a tenth lies in the top ten. Specimen: PBMCs. Receptors originate from a woman aged 25 to 45 with multiple sclerosis.

This clonotype was observed at least ten times. The rearrangement joins TRBV12-3 or TRBV12-4 to TRBJ1-6, with 7 bases identical to TRBD1. The J segment lost 10 bases and the V segment lost 5 bases, leaving 11 bases of the junction unmatched. CDR3 length: 15 residues. As DNA, the CDR3 is TGTGCCAGCAGTACCCAGGGGGGTCCCGGCTCACCCCTCCACTTT. It yields the protein CASSTQGGPGSPLHF.

This clonotype appeared many times. The V call is TRBV12-3 or TRBV12-4, the J call TRBJ1-5, with D possibly matching TRBD1 (5 bases). This CDR3 has 14 amino acids. With 8 bases removed from V and 3 bases from J, the gap between germline ends came to 14 bases. CDR3 region: CASAMRGINQPQHF. CDR3 nucleotides: TGTGCCAGCGCGATGAGGGGAATCAATCAGCCCCAGCATTTT.

This clonotype has ten or more counts. For the CDR3, the DNA is TGTGCCAGCAGTTTGCACAGGGACGAGCAGTACTTC. It specifies CASSLHRDEQYF. This rearrangement joins TRBV6-5 to TRBJ2-7; maybe TRBD1 (6 bases). The CDR3 runs 12 residues. V lost 4 bases and J lost 5, with 9 bases in between. Germline lookup yields CDR1 MNHEY and CDR2 SVGAGI.

This clonotype was picked up many times. The chain employs TRBV5-1 and TRBJ2-3; D ambiguous. This CDR3 region has 13 residues. Germline V gene data show CDR1 as SGHRS and CDR2 as YFSETQ. Trimming shortened V by 7 bases and J by 1 base, and 10 bases separated the two germline ends. CDR3 sequence (DNA): TGCGCCAGCCGGACCCAGGGCACAGATACGCAGTATTTT. Residues: CASRTQGTDTQYF.

This clonotype has ten or more counts. The V gene is TRBV21-1, the J gene TRBJ1-5. TRBV21-1 is labeled a pseudogene. This CDR3 is 15 amino acids long. The CDR3 loop reads CASSKGTGPGQPQHF. The CDR3 nucleotides read TGTGCCAGCAGCAAAGGAACCGGACCTGGGCAGCCCCAGCATTTT.

This clonotype was observed many times. The chain links TRBV9 to TRBJ1-3; tentatively, D is TRBD1 (5 bases). V was pared by 0 bases and J by 4 bases, with 11 bases between. Germline CDR1 SGDLS, CDR2 YYNGEE. CDR3 length: 15 residues. The CDR3 coding sequence is TGTGCCAGCAGCGTAGCCCAGGGAACAGGAAACACCATATATTTT. Protein sequence: CASSVAQGTGNTIYF.

This clonotype was counted many times. The gene calls are TRBV5-1 and TRBJ2-5; D is unresolved. With 5 bases removed from V and 4 bases from J, the gap between germline ends came to 15 bases. Germline CDR1 reads SGHRS; CDR2 reads YFSETQ. This CDR3 is built from 14 residues. The CDR3 DNA sequence: TGCGCCAGCAGACGAGCGCAGTTGGGAGAGACCCAGTACTTC. Its translation: CASRRAQLGETQYF.

Details on this clonotype: Given the absence of the conserved phenylalanine or tryptophan at the CDR3 end, a read error is likely. The rearrangement joins TRBV28 to TRBJ2-4, with D hard to call. Germline V lookup: CDR1 MDHEN, CDR2 SYDVKM. Between the trimmed V and J ends, which lost 3 bases and 6 bases, there was a span of 6 bases. The CDR3 has 12 residues. The CDR3 sequence: CASSFSGNIQYN. CDR3 DNA sequence: TGTGCCAGCAGTTTCTCGGGAAACATTCAGTACAAC.

There are many counts of this clonotype. The V call is TRBV20-1, the J call TRBJ1-6; D possibly corresponds to TRBD1 (5 bases). The germline V gene encodes CDR1 DFQATT and CDR2 SNEGSKA (reference sequence). Deletions cut 6 bases from V and 6 bases from J, with 9 bases between. CDR3 length: 12 amino acids. The CDR3 DNA reads as TGCAGTGCCTCAGGGAGTAATTCACCCCTCCACTTT. Protein sequence: CSASGSNSPLHF.

In this sample, this clonotype turned up many times. The rearrangement joins TRBV5-8 to TRBJ2-5, with D unresolved. Germline loops: CDR1 SGHTS, CDR2 YDEGEE. Deletions cut 1 base from V and 5 bases from J, with 6 bases between. The CDR3 has 12 amino acids. CDR3 sequence (DNA): TGTGCCAGCAGCTTGACCCGTGAGACCCAGTACTTC. Its protein product is CASSLTRETQYF.

In its sample, this clonotype was seen many times. The J gene is TRBJ2-7, the V gene TRBV15; 7 positions match TRBD2. From germline, CDR1 is LNHNV and CDR2 YYDKDF (reference sequence). The CDR3 loop spans 14 amino acids. V shed 5 bases, J shed 2 bases, and the junction held 6 bases outside the gene matches. The CDR3 is CATSGGGIAYEQYF. The CDR3 bases are TGTGCCACCAGCGGGGGGGGTATTGCCTACGAGCAGTACTTC.

This clonotype was seen ten or more times. The chain couples TRBV7-6 to TRBJ2-3; 9 positions match TRBD2. V lost 5 bases and J lost 7; bases outside the gene matches: 19. From germline, CDR1 is SGHVS and CDR2 FNYEAQ. The CDR3 totals 18 residues. The CDR3 DNA reads TGTGCCAGCAGCCTAATAGGGCGGGGGGGCTCTATTAGGAATACGCAGTATTTT. Its protein product is CASSLIGRGGSIRNTQYF.

At least ten counts were recorded for this clonotype. This chain joins TRBV12-3 or TRBV12-4 and TRBJ2-2; D gene unclear. Trimming pared 5 bases from V and 5 bases from J, leaving 9 bases between. This CDR3 has 13 amino acids. In nucleotides, the CDR3 is TGTGCCAGCAGTACGGACCCTACCGGGGAGCTGTTTTTT. Protein: CASSTDPTGELFF.

The sample holds many counts of this clonotype. The chain employs TRBV12-3 or TRBV12-4 and TRBJ1-4; 8 positions agree with TRBD1. The CDR3 runs 14 residues. V shed 5 bases and J 6 bases; nucleotides not matched to a gene: 5. The CDR3 here is CASSQQGVYEKLFF. CDR3 nucleotide sequence: TGTGCCAGCAGTCAACAGGGGGTTTATGAAAAACTGTTTTTT.

This clonotype was observed at least ten times. The CDR3 sequence: CASSLDVLGADTDTQYF. The CDR3 DNA reads TGTGCCAGCAGCTTAGATGTACTGGGGGCCGACACAGATACGCAGTATTTT. The chain carries TRBV11-2 and TRBJ2-3; TRBD1 might be the D (6 bases). CDR1 SGHAT and CDR2 FQNNGV come from the germline V gene. The CDR3 spans 17 residues. The germline V and J ends were trimmed by 0 bases and 2 bases, with 15 bases remaining between them.

This clonotype was picked up many times. The chain uses TRBV15 and TRBJ2-2; D is tentatively TRBD1 or TRBD2 (6 bases each). Germline-derived CDR1 and CDR2 are LNHNV and YYDKDF (reference sequence). The CDR3 is 16 residues long. The V end lost 0 bases, the J end lost 5 bases, and 13 bases lay between the germline ends. CDR3 sequence reads: CATSRDPGGRTGELFF. DNA of the CDR3: TGTGCCACCAGCAGAGATCCCGGGGGCCGAACCGGGGAGCTGTTTTTT.

The sample holds many counts of this clonotype. V is TRBV6-2 or TRBV6-3 and J is TRBJ2-5; D is undetermined. Trimming pared 0 bases from V and 5 bases from J, leaving 1 base between. There are 11 residues in the CDR3. The germline V gene has CDR1 MNHEY and CDR2 SVGEGT. The CDR3 protein is CASSYSETQYF. The CDR3 nucleotides are TGTGCCAGCAGTTACTCTGAGACCCAGTACTTC.

This clonotype was recorded a few times. The genes are TRBV19 and TRBJ1-5; D not certain. Deletions cut 6 bases from V and 0 bases from J, with 15 bases between. The CDR3 is made up of 16 amino acids. CDR1 is LNHDA, CDR2 SQIVND, per germline (reference sequence). The CDR3 nucleotides read TGTGCCAGTAGCATACTGGGGATCGCTAGCAATCAGCCCCAGCATTTT. Its protein is CASSILGIASNQPQHF. The full variable domain, with the rest looked up from reference TRBV19 and TRBJ1-5, is DGGITQSPKYLFRKEGQNVTLSCEQNLNHDAMYWYRQDPGQGLRLIYYSQIVNDFQKGDIAEGYSVSREKKESFPLTVTSAQKNPTAFYLCASSILGIASNQPQHFGDGTRLSIL.

This clonotype came up many times. The chain carries TRBV20-1 and TRBJ2-7; D call uncertain. Trimming took 5 bases from V and 3 from J, leaving 5 bases between them. The CDR3 has 10 amino acids. The germline V gene encodes CDR1 DFQATT and CDR2 SNEGSKA (reference sequence). Here the CDR3 reads CSAQNYEQYF. For the CDR3, the DNA is TGCAGTGCTCAAAACTACGAGCAGTACTTC.

This clonotype was counted between two and nine times. At one end, the junction sequence differs from germline, possibly due to a read error. The CDR3 reads CASSQDWANAQFF. In DNA, the CDR3 is TGTGCCAGCAGCCAAGATTGGGCAAATGCGCAGTTCTTC. The V gene is TRBV3-1, the J gene TRBJ2-1; D not certain. The CDR3 loop spans 13 amino acids. Germline-derived CDR1 and CDR2 are LGHDT and YNNKEL (reference sequence).

The sample holds many counts of this clonotype. CDR3: CASSLKQRSSGVNEQFF. Written as DNA, the CDR3 is TGCGCCAGCAGCTTGAAGCAGAGGTCCTCAGGGGTCAATGAGCAGTTCTTC. The rearrangement uses TRBV5-1 and TRBJ2-1; tentative D call: TRBD1 (6 bases). CDR1 is SGHRS, CDR2 YFSETQ, per germline. V lost 1 base to trimming and J lost 6 bases, with 20 bases between them. The CDR3 consists of 17 residues. Using reference TRBV5-1 and TRBJ2-1 for the parts outside the CDR3, the full variable domain is KAGVTQTPRYLIKTRGQQVTLSCSPISGHRSVSWYQQTPGQGLQFLFEYFSETQRNKGNFPGRFSGRQFSNSRSEMNVSTLELGDSALYLCASSLKQRSSGVNEQFFGPGTRLTVL.